The 11 T cell receptor beta chains in this list originate from one sample, sequenced in a study of CD8+CD57+ T cells in acquired aplastic anemia (dated by TCRdb to 2017 to 2018). Expansion of CD8+CD57+ cells had been shown by flow cytometry in the patients chosen for sequencing. For sequencing, an Illumina HiSeq 2000 was employed. TCR beta VDJ combination and CDR3 sequence profiling used genomic DNA as the template. In TCRdb, the public reads were trimmed at Q25 with fastp and aligned with MiXCR, with productive beta chains retained. CDR3 protein duplicates are merged, each entry listing the most common genes and DNA. The sample yields 210,000 or so distinct CDR3 sequences; over 40% were counted once. The ten largest clones take up 20% of the sample. Sequencing used sorted CD4+, CD8+, or CD8+CD57+ T cells (not recorded which) from PBMCs. Receptor source: a human donor with aplastic anemia.

This rearrangement joins TRBV19 to TRBJ2-7, with a possible D match to TRBD2 (7 bases). The CDR3 consists of 14 residues. Germline CDR1 reads LNHDA; CDR2 reads SQIVND (reference sequence). The germline V and J ends were trimmed by 4 bases and 4 bases, with 14 bases remaining between them. CDR3 bases: TGTGCCAGTAGTACGGCGGGGGCCAATTACGAGCAGTACTTC. Its translation is CASSTAGANYEQYF.

This clonotype was seen once. A read error is likely, as this CDR3 ends without the conserved phenylalanine or tryptophan. The rearrangement uses TRBV25-1 and TRBJ2-7, with TRBD1 identical over 7 bases. V dropped 9 bases and J dropped 2; count of bases not matched to a gene: 10. The CDR3 spans 14 residues. Germline V gene lookup returns CDR1 MGHDK and CDR2 SYGVNS. In nucleotides, the CDR3 is TGTGCCAGTAGTCTCGGGACAGACCCCTACGAGCAGTACCTC. Residues: CASSLGTDPYEQYL.

This clonotype was counted a single time. The chain links TRBV29-1 to TRBJ2-5, with TRBD2 matching over 16 bases. The assigned J gene may be wrong: the sequence end matches TRBJ2-7 better. Germline assignment: CDR1 SQVTM and CDR2 ANQGSEA. The CDR3 runs to 14 residues. This chain's CDR3 is CSVGTSGGAYEQYF. CDR3 nucleotides: TGCAGCGTGGGGACTAGCGGGGGGGCCTACGAGCAGTACTTC.

This clonotype appeared many times. V usage is TRBV19 and J usage is TRBJ2-7, with D possibly matching TRBD1 (7 bases). In germline, CDR1 is LNHDA, CDR2 SQIVND (reference sequence). CDR3 length: 15 residues. Trimming pared 5 bases from V and 5 bases from J, leaving 19 bases between. The CDR3 region has the DNA TGTGCCAGTAGTCCCCCAGGGCAGGGGGGAAACGAGCAGTACTTC. It is translated as CASSPPGQGGNEQYF. Supplemented by reference TRBV19 and TRBJ2-7, the full variable domain reads DGGITQSPKYLFRKEGQNVTLSCEQNLNHDAMYWYRQDPGQGLRLIYYSQIVNDFQKGDIAEGYSVSREKKESFPLTVTSAQKNPTAFYLCASSPPGQGGNEQYFGPGTRLTVT.

Ten or more counts support this clonotype. The chain combines TRBV10-3 with TRBJ2-2; 10 bases match TRBD2. The CDR3 has 17 residues. Germline trimming cut 4 bases from V and 3 bases from J; bases unmatched to any gene: 8. Per the germline V gene, CDR1 is ENHRY and CDR2 is SYGVKD. In DNA, the CDR3 is TGTGCCATCAGTGGAGATAGCGGGGGGCTCTACACCGGGGAGCTGTTTTTT. As protein: CAISGDSGGLYTGELFF.

This clonotype was detected ten times or more. V is TRBV29-1 and J is TRBJ1-1; 8 nucleotides align to TRBD1. The V and J ends lost 4 bases and 4 bases, in that order; junction bases with no gene match: 5. Germline lookup yields CDR1 SQVTM and CDR2 ANQGSEA. CDR3 length equals 13 residues. CDR3 in DNA: TGCAGCGTTGCAACAGGGGGTAGCACTGAAGCTTTCTTT. Its protein product is CSVATGGSTEAFF.

This clonotype was seen many times. The genes are TRBV3-1 and TRBJ2-7; D is unresolved. CDR3 length equals 14 residues. The germline gives CDR1 LGHDT, CDR2 YNNKEL (reference sequence). The V end was cut by 1 base, the J end by 2 bases, with 9 bases between. CDR3 in DNA: TGTGCCAGCAGCCAAGGTGCTTTAACCTACGAGCAGTACTTC. This translates into CASSQGALTYEQYF.

This clonotype was seen many times. The V gene is TRBV6-1, the J gene TRBJ1-2; 10 bases are shared with TRBD1. CDR1 is MNHNS and CDR2 is SASEGT in the germline V gene. The CDR3 runs to 15 residues. With 6 bases clipped from V and 2 bases from J, the junction kept 6 bases outside the gene matches. This chain's CDR3 is CASRRQGAGNYGYTF. The CDR3 DNA reads TGTGCCAGCAGACGACAGGGGGCGGGAAACTATGGCTACACCTTC.

This rearrangement joins TRBV7-2 to TRBJ2-5; D is perhaps TRBD2 (5 bases). Trimming took 5 bases from V and 3 from J, leaving 13 bases between them. The V gene's germline CDR1 is SGHTA and CDR2 FQGNSA. This CDR3 spans 14 amino acids. The DNA for the CDR3 is TGTGCCAGCAGCAGAGCCTCCGGGGAAGAGACCCAGTACTTC. Translated, it gives CASSRASGEETQYF.

This clonotype occurred many times. This chain uses TRBV5-1 with TRBJ1-1; D gene uncertain. This CDR3 is built from 14 residues. Germline assignment: CDR1 SGHRS and CDR2 YFSETQ. V shed 4 bases and J shed 1 base, with 11 bases lying between them. CDR3 loop: CASSPSAGNTEAFF. CDR3 sequence (DNA): TGCGCCAGCAGCCCGTCTGCAGGGAACACTGAAGCTTTCTTT.

This clonotype was found many times. V usage is TRBV6-6 and J usage is TRBJ1-2, with 12 bases lining up with TRBD1. The junction had 7 bases not matched to a gene; V was cut back by 2 bases and J by 6 bases. The CDR3 is 16 amino acids. CDR1 is MNHNY and CDR2 is SVGAGI in the germline V gene (reference sequence). The CDR3: CASSYPGTGGSHGYTF. CDR3 bases: TGTGCCAGCAGTTACCCGGGGACAGGGGGCTCCCATGGCTACACCTTC.